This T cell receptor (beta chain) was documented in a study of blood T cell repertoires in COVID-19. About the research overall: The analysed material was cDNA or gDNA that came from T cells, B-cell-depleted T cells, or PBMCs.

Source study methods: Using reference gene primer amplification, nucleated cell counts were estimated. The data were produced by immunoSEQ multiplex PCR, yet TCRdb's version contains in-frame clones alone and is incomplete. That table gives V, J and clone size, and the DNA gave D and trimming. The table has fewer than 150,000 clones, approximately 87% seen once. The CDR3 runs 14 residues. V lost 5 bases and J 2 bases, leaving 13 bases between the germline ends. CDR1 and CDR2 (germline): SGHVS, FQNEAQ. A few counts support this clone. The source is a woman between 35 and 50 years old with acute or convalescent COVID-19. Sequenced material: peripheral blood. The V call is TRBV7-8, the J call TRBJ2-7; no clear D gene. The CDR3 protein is CASSPRSTAYEQYF. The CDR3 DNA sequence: TGTGCCAGCAGCCCTCGGAGTACCGCCTACGAGCAGTACTTC. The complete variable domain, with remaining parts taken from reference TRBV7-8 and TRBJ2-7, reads GAGVSQSPRYKVAKRGQDVALRCDPISGHVSLFWYQQALGQGPEFLTYFQNEAQLDKSGLPSDRFFAERPEGSVSTLKIQRTQQEDSAVYLCASSPRSTAYEQYFGPGTRLTVT.